The source of this TCR beta chain is a study of CD8+ T cells in alopecia areata. Study context: At a dose of 5 to 10 mg twice daily, oral tofacitinib was given to treated patients. Overall study results and limits: TCRs were shared less clearly across patients than in mice, possibly for HLA-related reasons.

After isolation, RNA underwent reverse transcription to generate cDNA as the sequencing template. Measured with immunoSEQ multiplex PCR; TCRdb has only the in-frame clones, and not every one. The table lists 200,000 or so clones, approximately 45% of them singletons. Treatment noted: oral pan-JAK inhibitor, 5-10 mg twice daily. From alopecia areata patients, lesional scalp punch biopsies and peripheral blood were collected. In regard to this clone: What it binds is unknown.

Trimming cost V 6 bases and J 0 bases, with 9 bases left between them. The CDR3 loop spans 14 amino acids. Germline CDR1 SGHTA, CDR2 FQGNSA. This specimen was CD4+ T cells sorted from blood, taken at roughly week 36, from a patient treated with tofacitinib. The clonotype comes from a human donor with alopecia areata. The chain employs TRBV7-2 and TRBJ2-1, with D hard to call. CDR3 in amino acids: CASSPRSSYNEQFF. CDR3 bases: TGTGCCAGCAGTCCCCGAAGCTCCTACAATGAGCAGTTCTTC.